This T cell receptor beta chain was observed in a study of blood T cell repertoires in COVID-19. The wider study: The United States, Italy and Spain supplied acute and convalescent COVID-19 samples. Nucleic acid was either cDNA or gDNA, and it came from T cells, B-cell-depleted T cells, or PBMCs.

In the original workflow: Amplification of reference gene primers was used by the study to estimate nucleated cell counts. Only in-frame clones appear in the TCRdb table, and some are missing; sequencing was by immunoSEQ multiplex PCR. From that table come the V and J calls and clone size; the DNA was used to work out D and trimming. The data hold about 200,000 clones, with over 80% observed a single time. V dropped 1 base and J dropped 14 bases, with 17 bases sitting between them. The CDR3 totals 13 residues. Germline CDR1 SGHDN, CDR2 FVKESK. Material: peripheral blood. The TCR was taken from a man between 35 and 55 years old with acute or convalescent COVID-19. The chain uses TRBV14 and TRBJ1-2, with a weak D call TRBD1 (5 bases). This CDR3 is CASSQGFSGPRTF. Written as DNA, the CDR3 is TGTGCCAGCAGCCAAGGGTTTTCAGGGCCGCGGACCTTC.